The 11 T cell receptor beta chains below come from one sample, sequenced in a study of identical twins. TCRdb fed the 5' RACE reads into MiXCR, producing one record per CDR3 protein. The data hold fewer than 650,000 distinct CDR3 sequences, with under 8.5% observed a single time. These data are also associated with another study on yellow fever vaccine responses in identical twins.

The material sequenced was PBMCs. All receptors derive from a woman aged 18-29 years in good health.

The chain links TRBV2 to TRBJ2-3; 9 positions agree with TRBD1. V dropped 4 bases and J dropped 6; count of bases not matched to a gene: 11. Per the germline V gene, CDR1 is SNHLY and CDR2 is FYNNEI. This CDR3 has 16 amino acids. The CDR3 DNA follows: TGTGCCAGCAGTGCTTTACCGGGACAGGGAACCGATACGCAGTATTTT. Translated, it gives CASSALPGQGTDTQYF.

The chain links TRBV4-1 to TRBJ2-7, with a weak D call TRBD1 (5 bases). The V end lost 1 base, the J end lost 7 bases, and 8 bases lay between the germline ends. Germline CDR1 is MGHRA and CDR2 is YSYEKL. The CDR3 is 12 amino acids. CDR3 in amino acids: CASSQAGLEQYF. The CDR3 DNA is TGCGCCAGCAGCCAAGCAGGGTTGGAGCAGTACTTC.

In its sample, this clonotype was seen many times. The V gene is TRBV6-1, the J gene TRBJ2-7; 8 bases line up with TRBD1. The trim removed 5 bases at V and 5 bases at J, leaving 8 bases unmatched. There are 14 residues in the CDR3. The germline V gene has CDR1 MNHNS and CDR2 SASEGT. The CDR3 bases are TGTGCCAGCAGTCCCCGGACAGGGAGCAACGAGCAGTACGTC. Encoded protein: CASSPRTGSNEQYV.

This clonotype was found many times. The chain employs TRBV9 and TRBJ1-6; possible D gene TRBD1, 5 bases. Trimming stripped 0 bases from V and 7 bases from J, with 11 bases between. This CDR3 has 15 residues. Germline values: CDR1 SGDLS, CDR2 YYNGEE. The CDR3 loop reads CASSVGGDGNSPLHF. The CDR3 region has the DNA TGTGCCAGCAGCGTAGGCGGGGACGGGAATTCACCCCTCCACTTT.

In this sample, this clonotype turned up many times. V gene TRBV20-1 combines with J gene TRBJ2-1; TRBD2 matches 13 bases. With 6 bases clipped from V and 3 bases from J, the junction kept 5 bases outside the gene matches. Germline V CDR1 and CDR2: DFQATT, SNEGSKA (reference sequence). CDR3 length: 15 residues. CDR3 sequence (DNA): TGCAGTGCAATCGGACTAGCGGGGGTCTACAATGAGCAGTTCTTC. This translates into CSAIGLAGVYNEQFF.

This clonotype was observed at least ten times. The chain combines TRBV12-3 or TRBV12-4 with TRBJ1-5; D ambiguous. The length of the CDR3 is 13 residues. V lost 3 bases and J lost 2, with 5 bases in between. The chain's CDR3 is CASSFSRNQPQHF. The CDR3 DNA is TGTGCCAGCAGTTTCTCCCGCAATCAGCCCCAGCATTTT.

A few counts support this clonotype. The rearrangement uses TRBV5-1 and TRBJ2-1, with 11 bases that match TRBD2. V shed 5 bases and J 9 bases; nucleotides not matched to a gene: 10. Germline V lookup: CDR1 SGHRS, CDR2 YFSETQ. This CDR3 has 15 residues. CDR3 sequence (DNA): TGCGCCAGCAGTCCAACTAGCGGGAGATTTAGTGAGCAGTTCTTC. It specifies CASSPTSGRFSEQFF.

This chain links TRBV5-1 with TRBJ1-1; D is perhaps TRBD1 (5 bases). Germline V gives CDR1 SGHRS, CDR2 YFSETQ. This CDR3 has 13 residues. Trimming cost V 7 bases and J 4 bases, with 14 bases left between them. The DNA of the CDR3 is TGCGCCAGCTTAGGGCAGGGAGGCACTGAAGCTTTCTTT. This codes for CASLGQGGTEAFF. The variable domain in full, with the rest retrieved from reference TRBV5-1 and TRBJ1-1, is KAGVTQTPRYLIKTRGQQVTLSCSPISGHRSVSWYQQTPGQGLQFLFEYFSETQRNKGNFPGRFSGRQFSNSRSEMNVSTLELGDSALYLCASLGQGGTEAFFGQGTRLTVV.

This clonotype was detected only a few times. The CDR3 sequence: CASSVEMGNSPLHF. CDR3 coding DNA: TGTGCCAGCAGCGTAGAGATGGGAAACTCACCCCTCCACTTT. The chain joins TRBV9 to TRBJ1-6; D call uncertain. V was cut by 0 bases and J by 10 bases, with 11 bases left in between. The CDR3 contains 14 residues. Looked up from germline, CDR1 is SGDLS and CDR2 is YYNGEE.

V is TRBV29-1 and J is TRBJ2-1, with D possibly being TRBD2 (6 bases). Deletions cut 4 bases from V and 6 bases from J, with 19 bases between. The CDR3 length is 15 residues. Germline CDR1 SQVTM, CDR2 ANQGSEA. CDR3 residues: CSVGTSSGGANEQFF. In DNA, the CDR3 is TGCAGCGTTGGCACTAGCTCCGGAGGGGCCAATGAGCAGTTCTTC.

The sample holds many counts of this clonotype. CDR3 amino acids: CASSQDGPREKLFF. The CDR3 bases are TGTGCCAGCAGCCAAGATGGGCCGAGGGAAAAACTGTTTTTT. V gene TRBV3-1 combines with J gene TRBJ1-4; unclear D gene. Between the trimmed V and J ends, which lost 0 bases and 8 bases, there was a span of 10 bases. This CDR3 has 14 amino acids. Germline V gene sequence: CDR1 LGHDT, CDR2 YNNKEL (reference sequence).